One sample yielded the 8 T cell receptor beta chains listed below, sequenced in a study of T-cell memory formation after mild COVID-19. TCRdb re-analysed the 5' RACE reads in MiXCR, keeping a single row per CDR3 protein. This sample carries approximately 150,000 distinct CDR3 sequences, less than 20% of them seen once, and the ten largest clones take about 2%. Sequencing input: PBMCs or a T cell subset sorted from them (not recorded which). These TCRs come from an adult woman who had mild COVID-19 (a few samples of this study predate the infection). Cell type and time point are not known.

This clonotype was detected only a few times. The chain employs TRBV12-3 or TRBV12-4 and TRBJ1-6; no firm D call. V lost 7 bases and J lost 9, with 13 bases in between. CDR3 length: 13 residues. The CDR3 is CASIEGAGSPLHF. Written as DNA, the CDR3 is TGTGCCAGCATCGAGGGAGCAGGTTCACCCCTCCACTTT.

This clonotype was counted between two and nine times. This chain connects TRBV6-5 to TRBJ1-4; no reliable D call. Germline lookup yields CDR1 MNHEY and CDR2 SVGAGI. Trimming took off 6 bases at V and 8 bases at J, with 19 bases between the two ends. The CDR3 contains 15 residues. The CDR3 reads CASSPLNLVGEKLFF. The CDR3 DNA reads as TGTGCCAGCAGCCCCCTTAACCTAGTGGGCGAAAAACTGTTTTTT.

The chain employs TRBV2 and TRBJ2-3; D may be TRBD1 or TRBD2 (5 bases each). Germline CDR1 SNHLY, CDR2 FYNNEI. This CDR3 region has 16 residues. V lost 8 bases to trimming and J lost 0 bases, with 18 bases between them. CDR3 in amino acids: CASDYPGPRSTDTQYF. Written as DNA, the CDR3 is TGTGCCAGCGACTACCCGGGACCGAGAAGCACAGATACGCAGTATTTT.

This clonotype was seen only a few times. The chain links TRBV5-1 to TRBJ1-2; 8 bases are shared with TRBD1. The V segment lost 3 bases and the J segment 7 bases; nucleotides outside the gene matches: 5. The CDR3 is 13 residues long. Germline loops: CDR1 SGHRS, CDR2 YFSETQ. CDR3 sequence reads: CASSSDRGLGYTF. The CDR3 region has the DNA TGCGCCAGCAGCTCCGACAGGGGTCTTGGCTACACCTTC.

V is TRBV24-1 and J is TRBJ2-1, with 15 bases aligning to TRBD2. Germline CDR1 reads KGHDR; CDR2 reads SFDVKD. The trim removed 3 bases at V and 7 bases at J, leaving 9 bases unmatched. This CDR3 has 18 residues. The CDR3 nucleotides are TGTGCCACCAGTGATCCCGGGACTAGCGGGAGGAATCGAAATGAGCAGTTCTTC. Protein: CATSDPGTSGRNRNEQFF.

This clonotype was seen only a few times. This rearrangement joins TRBV20-1 to TRBJ1-2, with D perhaps matching TRBD1 (5 bases). The germline V gene has CDR1 DFQATT and CDR2 SNEGSKA (reference sequence). This CDR3 has 10 residues. V dropped 5 bases and J dropped 8 bases, with 9 bases sitting between them. The CDR3 loop reads CSAQRGGYTF. The CDR3 coding sequence is TGCAGTGCTCAACGGGGGGGCTACACCTTC.

In its sample, this clonotype was seen a few times. This chain links TRBV5-1 with TRBJ1-5; perhaps TRBD1 as D (6 bases). The CDR3 has 14 residues. From germline, CDR1 is SGHRS and CDR2 YFSETQ. The V gene lost 2 bases and the J gene lost 8 bases, with 14 bases spanning the gap. CDR3 in DNA: TGCGCCAGCAGCTTAGCTTTGGGGGCCGAGCCCCAGCATTTT. Its translation is CASSLALGAEPQHF.

The chain joins TRBV6-5 to TRBJ2-1; TRBD2 matches at 8 bases. CDR3 length: 13 residues. The germline gives CDR1 MNHEY, CDR2 SVGAGI. Trimming took 7 bases from V and 12 from J; bases not matched to a gene: 11. The CDR3 loop reads CASTIMAGGAQFF. The CDR3 region has the DNA TGTGCCAGCACCATTATGGCCGGGGGGGCGCAGTTCTTC.